The next 25 T cell receptor beta chains were all read from a single sample in a study of early T cells in non-severe SARS-CoV-2 infection. In TCRdb, the 5' RACE reads were re-called with MiXCR into one record per CDR3 protein. The sample holds tens of thousands of distinct CDR3 sequences, 15% to 20% seen once. The source material was whole blood, sampled at baseline. The receptor set was obtained from an adult who was a healthcare worker with PCR-confirmed SARS-CoV-2 infection or an uninfected control (not recorded which).

This clonotype has more than one count but fewer than ten. This chain joins TRBV4-3 and TRBJ1-6; possible D gene TRBD1, 5 bases. V lost 1 base and J lost 11, with 15 bases in between. The CDR3 runs 15 residues. Germline CDR1 reads LGHNA; CDR2 reads YSLEER. The CDR3 DNA reads as TGCGCCAGCAGCCAAGGGGACGACCCACCTACACCCCTCCACTTT. Translating it yields CASSQGDDPPTPLHF.

In this sample, this clonotype turned up a few times. This chain links TRBV20-1 with TRBJ1-3; the D gene is possibly TRBD1 (6 bases). Looked up from germline, CDR1 is DFQATT and CDR2 is SNEGSKA (reference sequence). Deletions cut 3 bases from V and 8 bases from J, with 17 bases between. The CDR3 runs 14 residues. The CDR3 is CSASFPGDVHTIYF. CDR3 DNA: TGCAGTGCTAGCTTTCCAGGGGATGTGCACACCATATATTTT.

This clonotype was counted many times. The chain combines TRBV5-1 with TRBJ2-7, with D maybe TRBD1 (6 bases). With 0 bases removed from V and 1 base from J, the gap between germline ends came to 11 bases. Germline assignment: CDR1 SGHRS and CDR2 YFSETQ. The CDR3 length is 15 residues. The CDR3 nucleotides are TGCGCCAGCAGCTTGGTGACGGGACATTCCTACGAGCAGTACTTC. Amino acids: CASSLVTGHSYEQYF.

V and J are TRBV12-3 or TRBV12-4 and TRBJ1-1, with D possibly being TRBD1 (5 bases). This CDR3 is 14 amino acids long. V dropped 2 bases and J dropped 2 bases, with 9 bases sitting between them. Here the CDR3 reads CASSLLQVNTEAFF. The DNA for the CDR3 is TGTGCCAGCAGTTTACTACAGGTTAACACTGAAGCTTTCTTT.

The chain has TRBV2 and TRBJ2-3; D not certain. The CDR3 runs to 14 residues. The ends were cut back, 7 bases at V and 3 bases at J, with 14 bases in the middle. Germline V gene lookup returns CDR1 SNHLY and CDR2 FYNNEI. The CDR3 sequence: CASTYSLGTDTQYF. The CDR3 DNA reads as TGTGCCAGCACTTACAGTTTAGGAACAGATACGCAGTATTTT.

The rearrangement joins TRBV7-9 to TRBJ2-1, with 10 bases that match TRBD2. There are 15 residues in the CDR3. V dropped 1 base and J dropped 10; count of bases not matched to a gene: 7. Germline V gene sequence: CDR1 SEHNR, CDR2 FQNEAQ (reference sequence). CDR3 region: CASSLVLAGLGEQFF. The CDR3 DNA follows: TGTGCCAGCAGCTTAGTACTAGCGGGACTCGGCGAGCAGTTCTTC.

The chain is built from TRBV6-4 and TRBJ1-1; D possibly corresponds to TRBD1 (6 bases). CDR1 MRHNA and CDR2 SNTAGT come from the germline V gene. V lost 0 bases to trimming and J lost 6 bases, with 11 bases between them. The CDR3 has 14 amino acids. Here the CDR3 reads CASSDSTEGAEAFF. DNA of the CDR3: TGTGCCAGCAGTGACTCGACAGAGGGGGCTGAAGCTTTCTTT.

This clonotype was seen a handful of times. The chain links TRBV6-5 to TRBJ1-2, with D possibly matching TRBD1 (6 bases). The CDR3 is 14 residues long. With 6 bases removed from V and 5 bases from J, the gap between germline ends came to 16 bases. CDR1 MNHEY and CDR2 SVGAGI come from the germline V gene. The CDR3 bases are TGTGCCAGCAGGTCTCCAGGGGATCGGTATGGCTACACCTTC. This codes for CASRSPGDRYGYTF.

The chain carries TRBV20-1 and TRBJ2-1; TRBD1 is a possible D gene (5 bases). V was trimmed by 3 bases and J by 12 bases, leaving 15 bases between them. Germline lookup yields CDR1 DFQATT and CDR2 SNEGSKA (reference sequence). There are 12 residues in the CDR3. The CDR3: CSASIQAAGQFF. CDR3 in DNA: TGCAGTGCTAGTATACAGGCCGCAGGGCAGTTCTTC.

Only a few counts were recorded for this clonotype. The gene calls are TRBV9 and TRBJ2-7; D perhaps matches TRBD2 (5 bases). The CDR3 consists of 14 residues. Trimming removed 0 bases at V and 7 bases at J, with 14 bases between. CDR1 and CDR2 (germline): SGDLS, YYNGEE. CDR3 nucleotides: TGTGCCAGCAGCGTAGGGATGCCGGGAAGTGAGCAGTACTTC. Protein: CASSVGMPGSEQYF.

This clonotype was seen a few times. This chain connects TRBV4-3 to TRBJ2-7, with D perhaps matching TRBD2 (5 bases). The germline gives CDR1 LGHNA, CDR2 YSLEER. CDR3 length: 14 amino acids. Trimming stripped 4 bases from V and 4 bases from J, with 14 bases between. The CDR3, as DNA: TGCGCCAGCAGCCCAAAGGTGGACTTTTACGAGCAGTACTTC. Its protein product is CASSPKVDFYEQYF.

The chain combines TRBV20-1 with TRBJ1-2; D perhaps matches TRBD1 (5 bases). The CDR3 extends over 13 amino acids. In germline, CDR1 is DFQATT, CDR2 SNEGSKA (reference sequence). V shed 0 bases and J shed 4 bases, with 9 bases lying between them. DNA for the CDR3: TGCAGTGCTAGAGACAGGGTTAGCTATGGCTACACCTTC. Translating gives CSARDRVSYGYTF.

The chain has TRBV5-6 and TRBJ1-1; TRBD1 is a possible D gene (6 bases). Germline lookup yields CDR1 SGHDT and CDR2 YYEEEE. This CDR3 is 13 amino acids long. V was cut by 4 bases and J by 11 bases, with 18 bases left in between. The CDR3 DNA follows: TGTGCCAGCAGCACAGGGCTTCAGCCTGGGGCTTTCTTT. Its translation is CASSTGLQPGAFF.

In this sample, this clonotype turned up a few times. The rearrangement joins TRBV11-2 to TRBJ2-2; D perhaps matches TRBD1 (6 bases). V was shortened by 3 bases and J by 4 bases, with 9 bases between the two germline ends. This CDR3 region has 14 residues. Looked up from germline, CDR1 is SGHAT and CDR2 is FQNNGV. CDR3 sequence reads: CASSFRGTTGELFF. CDR3 DNA: TGTGCCAGCAGCTTCAGGGGCACCACCGGGGAGCTGTTTTTT.

This sequence joins TRBV6-5 and TRBJ2-3; D is uncertain. The CDR3 consists of 15 residues. Germline V gives CDR1 MNHEY, CDR2 SVGAGI. V lost 2 bases and J lost 1, with 10 bases in between. As DNA, the CDR3 is TGTGCCAGCAGTTACACTTTAAGGGGCACAGATACGCAGTATTTT. Protein: CASSYTLRGTDTQYF.

This clonotype appeared many times. CDR3 in amino acids: CASSSTGEFGEQFF. CDR3 DNA sequence: TGTGCCAGCAGCTCTACGGGGGAGTTTGGTGAGCAGTTCTTC. J is TRBJ2-1 and V is TRBV7-3; D may be TRBD2 (6 bases). The CDR3 totals 14 residues. Germline V gives CDR1 SGHTA, CDR2 FQGTGA. Trimming took 4 bases from V and 9 from J, leaving 16 bases between them.

This clonotype showed up just a few times. This chain joins TRBV6-5 and TRBJ2-3, with D possibly being TRBD1 (7 bases). The germline gives CDR1 MNHEY, CDR2 SVGAGI. Trimming cost V 2 bases and J 3 bases, with 18 bases left between them. CDR3 length: 17 amino acids. Here the CDR3 reads CASSYPRQGGATDTQYF. In nucleotides, the CDR3 is TGTGCCAGCAGTTACCCACGACAGGGCGGGGCGACAGATACGCAGTATTTT.

The rearrangement uses TRBV20-1 and TRBJ2-7; D unclear. The CDR3 runs to 14 residues. Per the germline V gene, CDR1 is DFQATT and CDR2 is SNEGSKA (reference sequence). With 5 bases removed from V and 3 bases from J, the gap between germline ends came to 17 bases. DNA for the CDR3: TGCAGTGCTCCCCGGACGGAGAACCTCTACGAGCAGTACTTC. Its protein product is CSAPRTENLYEQYF.

Regarding this clonotype: Since no conserved phenylalanine or tryptophan closes the CDR3, a read error is the likely cause. The chain links TRBV28 to TRBJ2-2; D not resolved. V gave up 3 bases and J gave up 2 bases, with 7 bases separating them. Germline V CDR1 and CDR2: MDHEN, SYDVKM. This CDR3 has 14 amino acids. The CDR3 reads CASSFRLNTGELFL. In DNA form, the CDR3 reads TGTGCCAGCAGTTTCCGGTTAAACACCGGGGAGCTGTTTCTT.

The chain has TRBV20-1 and TRBJ1-6; D is ambiguous. Deletions cut 4 bases from V and 0 bases from J, with 10 bases between. CDR1 is DFQATT and CDR2 is SNEGSKA in the germline V gene (reference sequence). This CDR3 contains 15 residues. The CDR3 is CSANTASSYNSPLHF. The CDR3 DNA reads TGCAGTGCTAATACAGCAAGCTCCTATAATTCACCCCTCCACTTT.

The rearrangement joins TRBV4-1 to TRBJ2-1; TRBD1 matches at 8 bases. Germline assignment: CDR1 MGHRA and CDR2 YSYEKL. The CDR3 is 14 amino acids. J lost 10 bases, V lost 2 bases, and 7 bases had no gene match. This CDR3 reads CASSQPQGAKEQFF. CDR3 DNA sequence: TGCGCCAGCAGCCAACCTCAGGGGGCTAAGGAGCAGTTCTTC.

The V and J genes are TRBV13 and TRBJ1-3, with 10 bases identical to TRBD1. The length of the CDR3 is 14 residues. The V segment lost 5 bases and the J segment 5 bases; nucleotides outside the gene matches: 3. Germline assignment: CDR1 PRHDT and CDR2 FYEKMQ (reference sequence). CDR3 residues: CASSRDRGRNTIYF. CDR3 DNA sequence: TGTGCCAGCAGCCGAGACAGGGGGCGAAACACCATATATTTT.

V usage is TRBV7-9 and J usage is TRBJ2-5; 7 bases fit TRBD1. Germline CDR1 and CDR2: SEHNR and FQNEAQ (reference sequence). CDR3 size: 15 residues. The V gene end was trimmed by 4 bases and the J gene end by 1 base; junction bases not matched to a gene: 6. The CDR3 region is CASSSDRVAQETQYF. The CDR3 nucleotides are TGTGCCAGCAGCTCCGACAGGGTTGCCCAAGAGACCCAGTACTTC.

This clonotype showed up just a few times. The rearrangement links TRBV20-1 to TRBJ2-1; TRBD2 agrees at 10 bases. Germline CDR1 DFQATT, CDR2 SNEGSKA (reference sequence). The V and J ends lost 5 bases and 4 bases, in that order; junction bases with no gene match: 8. The CDR3 length is 15 residues. CDR3 nucleotides: TGCAGTGCTTCTCTAGCGGGAGTGAAATACAATGAGCAGTTCTTC. Translation gives CSASLAGVKYNEQFF.

This clonotype showed up many times. The chain recombines TRBV24-1 with TRBJ2-5; no definite D call. V lost 3 bases and J 12 bases, leaving 7 bases between the germline ends. There are 10 residues in the CDR3. Germline V gives CDR1 KGHDR, CDR2 SFDVKD. The CDR3 DNA reads as TGTGCCACCAGTGATCTGAGGAAGTACTTC. Translation gives CATSDLRKYF.